This paragraph reports one TCR beta chain. No cognate antigen has been identified for it. The record has no base qualities; no much larger clone is one base away. Genomic DNA served as template for TCR beta VDJ combination and CDR3 sequence profiling. TCR repertoire sequencing was run on an Illumina HiSeq 2000. The original methods were these. Repertoire assessment relied on Simpson's diversity index, CDR3 size and DJ length profiles, and TRBV/TRBJ rearrangement plots. The immunodominant clone was defined as the most abundant DNA sequence in deep sequencing data. CDR3 amino acid sequences were screened for sharing across subjects and were compared with published repertoires and the VDJdb database. TCRdb itself trimmed the public reads at Q25 with fastp, ran MiXCR and retained productive beta chains. Each entry merges the rows of one CDR3 protein and shows their most common DNA and genes. These V and J calls are TCRdb output, not the study's own analysis. The sample contains over 200,000 distinct CDR3 sequences, over 55% of them found a single time. Approximately 32% of the sample goes to the ten largest clones.

At the junction V is shortened by 5 bases and J by 3 bases, with 13 bases in between. Counted from cysteine to phenylalanine, this CDR3 has 14 amino acids. The retained sequence is limited to the CDR3, 42 bases, with the frame set at the first base. CDR1 and CDR2, looked up from the germline V gene, are SNHLY and FYNNEI. The data were taken from a study of CD8+CD57+ T cells in acquired aplastic anemia listed by TCRdb under 2018. Regarding the study in general: On average, sorted CD4+ and CD8+ cells yielded approximately 3 ug of extracted DNA, with a range of about 0.18 to 30 ug. For healthy donor samples, the average read count was about 10.8 million for CD4+ cells and 11 million to 13 million for CD8+ cells.

What the study reported, not specific to this receptor: Approximately 27 CD8+ CDR3 sequences were found in both patients and controls but appeared to be highly expressed in patients and within the immunodominant clones of the patients. Patients and healthy controls showed no significant difference in CD8+ Simpson's diversity (P=0.060).

In this study, sorted CD4+ and CD8+ T cells from the blood of healthy subjects and of severe aplastic anemia patients had their TCR repertoires deep-sequenced. Ficoll-Paque density gradient centrifugation was used to isolate peripheral blood mononuclear cells. CD4+ and CD8+ T cells were sorted by FACS or magnetic beads before DNA extraction. The specimen sequenced was sorted CD4+, CD8+, or CD8+CD57+ T cells (not recorded which) from PBMCs. The sequence came from a human donor in good health. The chain links TRBV2 with TRBJ1-1; TRBD1 is a possible D gene, resting on 6 matching bases. Here is the DNA: TGTGCCAGCAGTTTTCTACGACAGGACACTGAAGCTTTCTTT. Translated, it reads CASSFLRQDTEAFF.